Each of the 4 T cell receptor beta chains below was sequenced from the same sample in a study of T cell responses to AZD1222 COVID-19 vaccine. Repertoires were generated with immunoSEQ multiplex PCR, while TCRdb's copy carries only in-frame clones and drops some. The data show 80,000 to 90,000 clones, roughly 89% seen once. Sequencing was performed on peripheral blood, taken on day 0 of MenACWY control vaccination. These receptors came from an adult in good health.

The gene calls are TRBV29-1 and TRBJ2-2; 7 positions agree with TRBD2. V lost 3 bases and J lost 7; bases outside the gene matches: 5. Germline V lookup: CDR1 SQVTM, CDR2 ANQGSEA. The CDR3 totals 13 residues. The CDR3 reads CSVDAREGGELFF. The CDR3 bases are TGCAGCGTTGATGCCAGGGAGGGCGGGGAGCTGTTTTTT.

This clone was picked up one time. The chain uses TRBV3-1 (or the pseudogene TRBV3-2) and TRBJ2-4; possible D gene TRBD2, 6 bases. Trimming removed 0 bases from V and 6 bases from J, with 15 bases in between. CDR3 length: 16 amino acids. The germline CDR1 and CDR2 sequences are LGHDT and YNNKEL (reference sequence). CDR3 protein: CASSQDLAGLGNIQYF. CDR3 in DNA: TGTGCCAGCAGCCAAGATCTTGCGGGGTTGGGAAACATTCAGTACTTC.

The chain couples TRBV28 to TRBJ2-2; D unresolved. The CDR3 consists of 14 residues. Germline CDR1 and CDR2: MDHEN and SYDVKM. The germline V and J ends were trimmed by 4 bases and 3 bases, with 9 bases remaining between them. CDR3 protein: CASSWEGYTGELFF. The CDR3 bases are TGTGCCAGCAGTTGGGAAGGGTACACCGGGGAGCTGTTTTTT.

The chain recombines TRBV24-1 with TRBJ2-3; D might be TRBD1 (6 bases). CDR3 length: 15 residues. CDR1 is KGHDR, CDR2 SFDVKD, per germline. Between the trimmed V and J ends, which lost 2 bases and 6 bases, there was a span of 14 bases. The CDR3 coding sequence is TGTGCCACCAGTGATTCGTACAGGGTAAGGGATACGCAGTATTTT. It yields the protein CATSDSYRVRDTQYF.